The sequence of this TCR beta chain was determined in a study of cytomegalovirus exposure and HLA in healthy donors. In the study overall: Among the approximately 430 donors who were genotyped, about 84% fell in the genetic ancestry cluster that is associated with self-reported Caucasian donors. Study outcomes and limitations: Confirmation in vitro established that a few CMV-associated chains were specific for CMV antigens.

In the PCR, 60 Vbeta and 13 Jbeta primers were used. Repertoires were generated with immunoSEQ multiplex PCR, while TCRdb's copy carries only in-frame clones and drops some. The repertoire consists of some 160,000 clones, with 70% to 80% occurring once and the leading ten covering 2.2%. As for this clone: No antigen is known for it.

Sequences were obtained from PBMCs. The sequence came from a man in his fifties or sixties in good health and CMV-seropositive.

The CDR3 reads CSVARDSSYEQYF. CDR3 in DNA: TGCAGCGTGGCCCGGGACAGCTCCTACGAGCAGTACTTC. V gene TRBV29-1 combines with J gene TRBJ2-7, with TRBD1 identical over 7 bases. Unmatched junction bases numbered 5, after V lost 6 bases and J lost 0 bases. The V gene's germline CDR1 is SQVTM and CDR2 ANQGSEA. The CDR3 length is 13 residues.